This T cell receptor (beta chain) was sequenced for a study of CD8 T cells in Susac syndrome (dated by TCRdb to between 2017 and 2020). Turning to the overall study: Among the sequenced Susac syndrome patients, five or six had clinically active disease and roughly eight were in clinical remission. Susac syndrome patients were therapy-naive, on corticosteroids (some also receiving IVIg), or on IVIg alone at blood withdrawal. Repertoire sequencing was used to test whether CD8+ T cell activation and differentiation in Susac syndrome was antigen driven. Study-wide conclusions, independent of this receptor: In patients with Susac syndrome, the CD4+ T cell repertoire showed no detectable clonal expansion. The number of individuals in the TCR sequencing and HLA analysis was recognized as being relatively small.

Peripheral blood CD8+ and CD4+ T cells from healthy donors, Susac syndrome patients and multiple sclerosis patients were profiled using high-throughput TCR beta sequencing. The Susac syndrome patients fulfilled recently defined diagnostic criteria for either definite or probable disease. Bulk CD8+ and CD4+ T cells were purified magnetically by negative isolation, whereas CD8+ TEMRA cells were enriched by FACS. Blood was collected in EDTA tubes and processed within 24 hours, with PBMCs isolated through density gradient centrifugation. PBMCs intended for TCR sequencing were frozen in liquid nitrogen and were later thawed in a 37 degrees C water bath. The sorted or isolated CD4+, CD8+ and CD8+ TEMRA cells reached a purity of at least 90%. The CDR3 spans 15 residues, from the cysteine through the phenylalanine. Kept here is only the CDR3 DNA, which spans 45 bases and is read in frame from base 1. CDR1 MGHRA and CDR2 YSYEKL were looked up in the germline V gene. V is cut by 0 bases and J by 5 bases, and the space between the germline ends is 13 bases.

RNA was extracted using the RNeasy kit, and about 0.45 to 1 ug of the RNA was reverse transcribed with random hexamers. The immunoSEQ multiplex PCR assay, which covers 54 Vbeta and 13 Jbeta segments, was used to amplify TCR beta CDR3 regions. To correct PCR amplification bias, a synthetic template baseline was used for both primer optimization and computational correction. Processing in the source paper ran as follows. Only productive sequences were kept, with reads annotated to V, D and J genes according to IMGT and analyzed in immunoSEQ Analyzer. Clonality was calculated as one minus the Shannon entropy normalized by log2 of the number of productive unique sequences. For each patient and control, public and private clones were evaluated among the 100 most prevalent clones. Susac-specific clones were defined as absent from healthy and MS cohorts, roughly 1,100 published viral clones and other ImmuneACCESS disease sequences. TCRdb cleaned the public reads at Q25 with fastp, built clones with MiXCR and kept in-frame beta chains. Rows are unified per CDR3 protein, each entry keeping the most common DNA and genes. The V and J calls were determined by TCRdb, not by the authors. The sample table holds 170,000 or so distinct CDR3 sequences, of which around 94% were seen once. 0.12% of the sample is taken by the ten largest.

As regards this clonotype: The antigen this receptor binds is unknown. It has no much larger one-base neighbor in the sample; base qualities were not kept.

The rearrangement joined TRBV4-1 to TRBJ1-2; the D gene lacks a confident call. This TCR was recovered from a human donor with Susac syndrome. The sequenced sample consisted of CD4+ T cells from PBMCs. CDR3 protein: CASSQDQWGRYGYTF. The nucleotide sequence is TGCGCCAGCAGCCAAGATCAGTGGGGAAGGTATGGCTACACCTTC.